This TCR beta chain was profiled in a study of blood T cell repertoires in COVID-19. The overall study: Donors in the United States, Italy and Spain gave samples during acute or convalescent COVID-19. T cells, B-cell-depleted T cells, or PBMCs provided the cDNA or gDNA that served as material.

Original methodology: How many nucleated cells were present was estimated from reference gene primer amplification. Using immunoSEQ multiplex PCR, the repertoire was profiled, and TCRdb retains in-frame clones only, with some absent. That table gives V, J and clone size, and the DNA gave D and trimming. Of about 22,000 clones in the sample, roughly 80% were seen once. Between the trimmed V and J ends, which lost 4 bases and 8 bases, there was a span of 20 bases. The V gene's germline CDR1 is MGHRA and CDR2 YSYEKL. The CDR3 runs 16 residues. The V call is TRBV4-1, the J call TRBJ2-2, with a weak D call TRBD2 (5 bases). Sequenced: peripheral blood. This clonotype was sampled from a man aged 65 to 79 with acute or convalescent COVID-19. The CDR3 nucleotides are TGCGCCAGCAGCCGAGCCTCGAGGGTAGTGTCGGGGGAGCTGTTTTTT. Translation: CASSRASRVVSGELFF.